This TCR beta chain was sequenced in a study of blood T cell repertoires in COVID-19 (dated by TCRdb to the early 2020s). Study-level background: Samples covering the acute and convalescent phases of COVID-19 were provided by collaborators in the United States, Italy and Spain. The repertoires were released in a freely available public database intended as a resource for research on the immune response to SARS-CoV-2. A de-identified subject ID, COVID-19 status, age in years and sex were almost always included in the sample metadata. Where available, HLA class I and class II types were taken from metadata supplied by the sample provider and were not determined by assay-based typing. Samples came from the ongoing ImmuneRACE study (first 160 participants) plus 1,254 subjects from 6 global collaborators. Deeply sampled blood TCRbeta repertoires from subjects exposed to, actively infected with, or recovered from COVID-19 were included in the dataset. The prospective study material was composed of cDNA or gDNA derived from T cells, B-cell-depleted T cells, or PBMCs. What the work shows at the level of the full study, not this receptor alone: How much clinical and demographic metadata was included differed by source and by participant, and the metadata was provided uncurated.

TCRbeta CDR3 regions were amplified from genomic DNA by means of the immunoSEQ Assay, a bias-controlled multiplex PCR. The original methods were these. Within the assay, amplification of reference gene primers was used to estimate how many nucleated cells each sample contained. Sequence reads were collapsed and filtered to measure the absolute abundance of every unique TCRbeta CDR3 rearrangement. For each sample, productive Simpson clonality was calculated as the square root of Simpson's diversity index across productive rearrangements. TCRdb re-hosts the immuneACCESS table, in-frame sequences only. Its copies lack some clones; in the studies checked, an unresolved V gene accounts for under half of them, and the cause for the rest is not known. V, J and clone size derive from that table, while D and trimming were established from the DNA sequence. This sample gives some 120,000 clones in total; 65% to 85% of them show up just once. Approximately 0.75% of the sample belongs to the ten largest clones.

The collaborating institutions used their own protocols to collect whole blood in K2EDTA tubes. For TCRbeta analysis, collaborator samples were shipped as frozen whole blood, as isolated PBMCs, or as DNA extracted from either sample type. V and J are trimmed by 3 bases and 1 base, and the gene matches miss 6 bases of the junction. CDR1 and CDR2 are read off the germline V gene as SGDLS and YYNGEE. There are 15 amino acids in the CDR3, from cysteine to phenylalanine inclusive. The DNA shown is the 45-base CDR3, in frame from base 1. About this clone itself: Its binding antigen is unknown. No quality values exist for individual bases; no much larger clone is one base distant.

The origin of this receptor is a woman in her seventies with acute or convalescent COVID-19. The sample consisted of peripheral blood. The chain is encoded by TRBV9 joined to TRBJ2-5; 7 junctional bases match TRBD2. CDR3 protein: CASSGSGTTQETQYF. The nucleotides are TGTGCCAGCAGCGGATCCGGGACTACCCAAGAGACCCAGTACTTC.